The entry that follows covers one TCR beta chain sequence. These data belong to a study of blood T cell repertoires in COVID-19. Clones were read by immunoSEQ multiplex PCR, and TCRdb kept only the in-frame ones, dropping some. The sample has roughly 88,000 clones, around 80% seen once. The germline CDR1 and CDR2 sequences are SGHVS and FNYEAQ. Trimming cost V 5 bases and J 11 bases, with 22 bases left between them. The CDR3 contains 16 residues. The genes are TRBV7-6 and TRBJ2-6; possibly TRBD2 for D (6 bases). Sequencing used peripheral blood. This TCR derives from a woman over 75 with acute or convalescent COVID-19. The CDR3 bases are TGTGCCAGCAGCCACGTCCGACAGTCGCGGGGCGACGTCCTGACTTTC. It encodes CASSHVRQSRGDVLTF.